The TCR beta chain under discussion was sequenced for a study of post-analysis software for immune sequencing data. Regarding the study as a whole: Comparison with controls showed significantly lower normalized Chao1 diversity in multiple sclerosis patients. Patients used about 5 TRBV segments, including TRBV5-6, TRBV5-1 and TRBV20-1, more often than controls.

Unique molecular identifiers featured in each of the TCR beta cDNA libraries. TCRdb used MiXCR to reprocess the PCR reads, holding one entry per CDR3 protein. The repertoire holds hundreds of thousands of distinct CDR3 sequences, with about 27% as singletons. Remarks on this clonotype: Its specificity is unknown. Compared with germline, one end of the junction differs, possibly owing to a read error.

Germline lookup yields CDR1 MDHEN and CDR2 SYDVKM. The CDR3 has 15 residues. The TCR originated in a girl aged 5 to 17 with multiple sclerosis. Specimen: blood. The V and J genes are TRBV28 and TRBJ2-3; 7 bases match TRBD2. The CDR3 region is CAGSLGTTFTDTQYF. Here the CDR3 DNA reads TGTGCCGGCAGTTTAGGGACTACCTTCACAGATACGCAGTATTTT.